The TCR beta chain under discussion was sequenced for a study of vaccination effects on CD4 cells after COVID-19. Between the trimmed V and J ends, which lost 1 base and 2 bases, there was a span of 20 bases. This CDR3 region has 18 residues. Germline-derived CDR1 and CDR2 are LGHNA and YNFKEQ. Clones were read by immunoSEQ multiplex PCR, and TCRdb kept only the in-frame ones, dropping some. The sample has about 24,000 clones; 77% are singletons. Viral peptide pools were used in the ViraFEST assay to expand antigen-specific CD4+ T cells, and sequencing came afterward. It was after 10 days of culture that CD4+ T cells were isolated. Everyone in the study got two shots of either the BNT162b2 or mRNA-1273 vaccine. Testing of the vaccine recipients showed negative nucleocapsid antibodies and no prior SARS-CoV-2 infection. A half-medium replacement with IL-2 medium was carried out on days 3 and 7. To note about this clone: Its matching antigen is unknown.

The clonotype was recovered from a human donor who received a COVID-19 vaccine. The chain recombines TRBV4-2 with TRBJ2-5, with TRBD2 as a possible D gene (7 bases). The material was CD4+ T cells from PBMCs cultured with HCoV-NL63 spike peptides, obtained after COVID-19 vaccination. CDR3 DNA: TGTGCCAGCAGCCAAGTTGGGGTTGGCGGGGGCCTTCAAGAGACCCAGTACTTC. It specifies CASSQVGVGGGLQETQYF.